This is a list of T cell receptor beta chains from one sample in a study of OX40 agonist ivuxolimab in advanced cancers. Sequenced by immunoSEQ multiplex PCR; TCRdb stores in-frame clones only, minus some. The sample records just over 35,000 clones, over 75% being singletons. This material consisted of CD4+ or CD8+ T cells sorted from blood, taken in a trial of the OX40 agonist ivuxolimab. The source is an adult with an advanced solid tumor such as melanoma, head and neck, liver or kidney cancer. Each CDR3 is given with its conserved first and last residue. A D gene is named only where the DNA matches it firmly. The size of a clone is reported for some rows only, either as once, few or many, or as a class for expanded clones.

d_gene: -
j_gene: TRBJ1-4
v_gene: TRBV6-5
abundance: -
CDR3nt: TGTGCCAGCAGTTACACGTACAGGGTGGTAAATGAAAAACTGTTTTTT
CDR3aa: CASSYTYRVVNEKLFF

d_gene: -
j_gene: TRBJ2-2
v_gene: TRBV7-9
abundance: few
CDR3nt: TGTGCCAGCAGCTTGGGGGGCGCGAACACCGGGGAGCTGTTTTTT
CDR3aa: CASSLGGANTGELFF

d_gene: -
j_gene: TRBJ2-4
v_gene: TRBV5-6
abundance: -
CDR3nt: TGTGCCAGCAGCCTCGGGGGAACCGGGAACATTCAGTACTTC
CDR3aa: CASSLGGTGNIQYF

d_gene: -
j_gene: TRBJ1-2
v_gene: TRBV4-1
abundance: -
CDR3nt: TGCGCCAGCAGCCAAGACTGGTTGGGGTATGGCTACACCTTC
CDR3aa: CASSQDWLGYGYTF

d_gene: -
j_gene: TRBJ2-7
v_gene: TRBV5-6
abundance: -
CDR3nt: TGTGCCAGCAGCTCGTGGGGTATCTCCTACGAGCAGTACTTC
CDR3aa: CASSSWGISYEQYF

d_gene: TRBD1
j_gene: TRBJ1-3
v_gene: TRBV6-5
abundance: -
CDR3nt: TGTGCCAGCAGTTACTCCCAGGGGGTAACTGGAAACACCATATATTTT
CDR3aa: CASSYSQGVTGNTIYF

d_gene: TRBD2
j_gene: TRBJ2-5
v_gene: TRBV7-9
abundance: once
CDR3nt: TGTGCCAGCAGTCCCCCCGGAACGGGGGGGGAGACCCAGTACTTC
CDR3aa: CASSPPGTGGETQYF

d_gene: TRBD2
j_gene: TRBJ2-5
v_gene: TRBV2
abundance: once
CDR3nt: TGTGCCAGCAGTGAAGGGGCTAGCGGGAGCGGGGAGACCCAGTACTTC
CDR3aa: CASSEGASGSGETQYF

d_gene: -
j_gene: TRBJ2-5
v_gene: TRBV7-2
abundance: few
CDR3nt: TGTGCCAGCAGCTTTCCGGGACAAGGAGGGGAGACCCAGTACTTC
CDR3aa: CASSFPGQGGETQYF

d_gene: -
j_gene: TRBJ1-5
v_gene: TRBV27
abundance: -
CDR3nt: TGTGCCAGCAGTTTGAGGGGGACCGATAGCAATCAGCCCCAGCATTTT
CDR3aa: CASSLRGTDSNQPQHF